The rows below give T cell receptor beta chains drawn from one sample of a study of regulatory T cells in long-lasting Graves disease. TCRdb re-derived calls from the multiplex PCR reads in MiXCR, one entry per CDR3 protein. This table has over 450,000 distinct CDR3 sequences, about 22% appearing once. The starting material was peripheral blood mononuclear cells (PBMCs), obtained when the disease was refractory, from a patient treated with antithyroid drugs. These receptor sequences come from a female donor with Graves disease. The CDR3 runs from the conserved cysteine through the conserved F or W. The D gene is left open where the match is weak. Clone size is given for some rows only: seen once, a few or many times, or a class if the clone is expanded.

d_call	clone_size	j_call	v_call	cdr3_aa	cdr3_nt
-	-	TRBJ2-3	TRBV7-6	CASSWDDTDTQYF	TGTGCCAGCAGCTGGGACGACACAGATACGCAGTATTTT
-	few	TRBJ1-6	TRBV6-1	CASSSDNLDYNSPLHF	TGTGCCAGCAGCTCGGACAATCTCGATTATAATTCACCCCTCCACTTT
-	many	TRBJ1-3	TRBV12-3/TRBV12-4	CASKTGNGNTIYF	TGTGCCAGCAAGACGGGGAACGGAAACACCATATATTTT
TRBD1	many	TRBJ1-2	TRBV6-1	CASSLTGTVYGYTF	TGTGCCAGCAGTCTTACCGGGACAGTCTATGGCTACACCTTC
-	-	TRBJ1-5	TRBV19	CASSVTGTLLNQPQHF	TGTGCCAGTAGTGTAACCGGGACACTCCTAAATCAGCCCCAGCATTTT
-	few	TRBJ1-3	TRBV28	CASRRQASGNTIYF	TGTGCCAGCAGAAGACAGGCCTCTGGAAACACCATATATTTT
TRBD2	-	TRBJ2-2	TRBV12-3/TRBV12-4	CASSAGTGGNGELFF	TGTGCCAGCAGTGCTGGGACGGGAGGGAACGGGGAGCTGTTTTTT
-	-	TRBJ2-1	TRBV11-3	CASSLETGLRDEQFF	TGTGCCAGCAGCTTAGAAACAGGGCTTCGGGATGAGCAGTTCTTC
-	few	TRBJ1-4	TRBV7-2	CASSLAGGWEKLFF	TGTGCCAGCAGCTTAGCCGGGGGTTGGGAAAAACTGTTTTTT
-	few	TRBJ1-5	TRBV7-9	CASSSGGANQPQHF	TGTGCCAGCAGCTCGGGGGGCGCCAATCAGCCCCAGCATTTT
-	many	TRBJ1-5	TRBV28	CASSLGGFGQPQHF	TGTGCCAGCAGTCTGGGGGGGTTTGGTCAGCCCCAGCATTTT
-	-	TRBJ2-7	TRBV6-1	CASTSWGTSYEQYF	TGTGCCAGCACCTCATGGGGGACCTCCTACGAGCAGTACTTC
-	few	TRBJ1-4	TRBV25-1	CASSEYRFNEKLFF	TGTGCCAGCAGTGAATACAGATTCAATGAAAAACTGTTTTTT
-	-	TRBJ1-2	TRBV18	CASSLYEDINGYTF	TGTGCCAGCTCACTGTACGAAGATATCAATGGCTACACCTTC
-	-	TRBJ1-5	TRBV28	CASTPSNQPQHF	TGTGCCAGCACCCCTAGCAATCAGCCCCAGCATTTT
-	-	TRBJ1-1	TRBV5-7	CASSPSEGCDTEAFF	TGTGCCAGCAGCCCAAGTGAGGGGTGTGACACTGAAGCTTTCTTT
-	many	TRBJ2-7	TRBV6-1	CASRDGGSYEQYF	TGTGCCAGCAGAGATGGGGGCTCCTACGAGCAGTACTTC
-	many	TRBJ1-5	TRBV29-1	CSVGGGDQPQHF	TGCAGCGTTGGGGGGGGCGATCAGCCCCAGCATTTT
-	few	TRBJ2-3	TRBV6-5	CASSYELAGDTQYF	TGTGCCAGCAGTTATGAGCTAGCTGGAGATACGCAGTATTTT
TRBD2	-	TRBJ2-1	TRBV10-3	CAISESSIAGGLGNEQFF	TGTGCCATCAGTGAGTCGTCGATAGCGGGAGGTTTGGGCAATGAGCAGTTCTTC
-	many	TRBJ1-4	TRBV28	CASTRGQTPEKLFF	TGTGCCAGCACCAGGGGACAAACACCTGAAAAACTGTTTTTT
TRBD2	many	TRBJ2-1	TRBV12-3/TRBV12-4	CASSPRGLAEYNEQFF	TGTGCCAGCAGTCCCAGGGGACTAGCGGAGTACAATGAGCAGTTCTTC
TRBD1	many	TRBJ2-2	TRBV2	CASSGDRGPGELFF	TGTGCCAGCAGTGGAGACAGGGGCCCCGGGGAGCTGTTTTTT
TRBD1	few	TRBJ1-1	TRBV6-1	CASSPGGAEAFF	TGTGCCAGCAGTCCAGGGGGAGCTGAAGCTTTCTTT
-	many	TRBJ1-2	TRBV6-2/TRBV6-3	CASSGGGEEAYGYTF	TGTGCCAGCAGCGGGGGGGGGGAAGAAGCTTATGGCTACACCTTC
-	many	TRBJ1-5	TRBV3-1	CASSQQGSQPQHF	TGTGCCAGCAGCCAACAGGGGTCCCAGCCCCAGCATTTT
-	-	TRBJ2-5	TRBV4-2	CASSPLVPGEETQYF	TGTGCCAGCAGCCCTCTGGTGCCGGGGGAAGAGACCCAGTACTTC
TRBD2	-	TRBJ2-4	TRBV4-3	CASSQDTSGSGNIQYF	TGCGCCAGCAGCCAAGATACTAGCGGGAGCGGAAACATTCAGTACTTC
-	many	TRBJ1-1	TRBV6-5	CASSYEMNTEAFF	TGTGCCAGCAGTTACGAAATGAACACTGAAGCTTTCTTT
TRBD1	few	TRBJ1-5	TRBV6-2/TRBV6-3	CASSSSGTGWQPQHF	TGTGCCAGCAGTTCATCCGGGACAGGATGGCAGCCCCAGCATTTT
TRBD2	-	TRBJ2-7	TRBV7-6	CASSLSTSGSVYEQYF	TGTGCCAGCAGCTTAAGTACTAGCGGGAGCGTCTACGAGCAGTACTTC
-	many	TRBJ1-2	TRBV19	CASSEFGPIEGYTF	TGTGCCAGTTCGGAATTCGGTCCGATTGAGGGCTACACCTTC
TRBD1	-	TRBJ1-2	TRBV29-1	CSVPAGTVGYGYTF	TGCAGCGTCCCGGCCGGGACAGTGGGCTATGGCTACACCTTC
-	-	TRBJ1-1	TRBV11-1	CASSSFGTRTEAFF	TGTGCCAGCAGCTCTTTCGGGACGCGCACTGAAGCTTTCTTT
TRBD1	many	TRBJ1-2	TRBV28	CASSWYGDSGYTF	TGTGCCAGCAGTTGGTATGGGGACAGTGGCTACACCTTC
TRBD2	-	TRBJ2-3	TRBV20-1	CSAEGLAGGTSTDTQYF	TGCAGTGCAGAAGGACTAGCGGGGGGTACCTCCACAGATACGCAGTATTTT
-	many	TRBJ1-6	TRBV10-3	CAISELASESPLHF	TGTGCCATCAGTGAGTTGGCAAGTGAGTCACCCCTCCACTTT
TRBD1	few	TRBJ2-7	TRBV27	CASSRTGPSFYEQYF	TGTGCCAGCAGTCGGACAGGGCCAAGTTTCTACGAGCAGTACTTC
-	-	TRBJ2-3	TRBV20-1	CSAESGSTDTQYF	TGCAGTGCTGAAAGCGGGAGCACAGATACGCAGTATTTT
TRBD2	-	TRBJ2-3	TRBV7-2	CASSPLAGGPGDTQYF	TGTGCCAGCAGCCCGCTAGCGGGAGGGCCTGGGGATACGCAGTATTTT